This T cell receptor (beta chain) was identified during a study of blood T cell repertoires in COVID-19. Study information: Samples came from the United States, Italy and Spain, spanning acute and convalescent COVID-19. The cDNA or gDNA used as material had been derived from T cells, B-cell-depleted T cells, or PBMCs.

How the authors handled the data: Amplified reference gene primers provided the basis for estimating nucleated cell counts. Using immunoSEQ multiplex PCR, the repertoire was profiled, and TCRdb retains in-frame clones only, with some absent. V, J and clone size are taken as reported in that table, and D and trimming were inferred from the DNA itself. The sample records 150,000 to 200,000 clones, roughly four fifths being singletons. Germline CDR1 reads SGHVS; CDR2 reads FNYEAQ. This CDR3 is built from 17 residues. V was cut by 0 bases and J by 6 bases, with 17 bases left in between. Specimen: peripheral blood. V usage is TRBV7-6 and J usage is TRBJ1-4; perhaps TRBD1 as D (6 bases). This receptor was taken from a human donor in a cohort sampled during active COVID-19. The CDR3 region is CASSLAPGVVSHEKLFF. The CDR3 DNA reads TGTGCCAGCAGCTTAGCCCCAGGGGTCGTGTCGCATGAAAAACTGTTTTTT.